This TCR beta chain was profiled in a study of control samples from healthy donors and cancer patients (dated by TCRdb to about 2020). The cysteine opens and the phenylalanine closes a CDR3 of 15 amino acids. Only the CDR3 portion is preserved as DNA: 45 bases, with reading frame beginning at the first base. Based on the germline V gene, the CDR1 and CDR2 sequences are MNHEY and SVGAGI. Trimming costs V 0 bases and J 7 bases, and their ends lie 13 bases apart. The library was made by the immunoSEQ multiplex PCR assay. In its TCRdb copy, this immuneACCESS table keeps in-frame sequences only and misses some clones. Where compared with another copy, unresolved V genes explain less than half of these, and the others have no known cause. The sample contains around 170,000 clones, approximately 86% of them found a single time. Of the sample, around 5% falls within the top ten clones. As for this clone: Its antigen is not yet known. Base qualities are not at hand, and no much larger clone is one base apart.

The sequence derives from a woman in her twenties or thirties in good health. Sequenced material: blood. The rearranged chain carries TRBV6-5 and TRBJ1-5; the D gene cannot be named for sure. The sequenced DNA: TGTGCCAGCAGTTACTCGAATGGGCCGGGCCAGCCCCAGCATTTT. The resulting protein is CASSYSNGPGQPQHF.